This record concerns one T cell receptor beta chain sequence. Its antigen is undetermined. The CDR3 sequence is 14 residues long. The V end was cut by 7 bases, the J end by 7 bases, with 17 bases between. CDR1 and CDR2 (germline): MDHEN, SYDVKM. This sample was taken from a study of cytomegalovirus exposure and HLA in healthy donors. Notes on the study in general: TCR beta sequences numbering 15,000 to 20,000 were associated with HLA alleles at 0.05 false discovery rate in a later analysis. In an earlier analysis, in 620 or so donors, most V segments appeared productive either ~90% or ~30% of the time. A later analysis found that most CMV-associated TCR beta chains appeared HLA-restricted.

A multiplex PCR was run with 60 Vbeta primers and 13 Jbeta primers. Repertoires were generated with immunoSEQ multiplex PCR, while TCRdb's copy carries only in-frame clones and drops some. The sample yields 150,000 to 200,000 clones, around 79% seen once. This TCR was sampled from a woman aged 40 to 55 in good health and CMV-seronegative. The sequenced material came from PBMCs. The chain couples TRBV28 to TRBJ1-3; a possible D gene is TRBD1 (6 bases). The CDR3 DNA is TGTGCCAGCACCCTGGGGGGGGCTCGGAACACCATATATTTT. As protein: CASTLGGARNTIYF.